The T cell receptor beta chain under discussion was sequenced for a study of blood T cell repertoires in COVID-19 (dated by TCRdb to 2018 to 2020). For the wider study: Samples from collaborators originated in the United States, Italy and Spain and spanned both the acute and convalescent phases of COVID-19. The material from the prospective study consisted of cDNA or gDNA derived from T cells, B-cell-depleted T cells, or PBMCs. Deeply sampled blood TCRbeta repertoires from subjects exposed to, actively infected with, or recovered from COVID-19 were included in the dataset. The repertoires were released in a freely available public database intended as a resource for research on the immune response to SARS-CoV-2. The samples were drawn from the first 160 participants of the ongoing ImmuneRACE study and from 950 to 1,500 subjects provided by 6 global collaborators. HLA class I and class II types, where available, came from metadata supplied by the sample provider rather than from assay-based typing. A de-identified subject ID, COVID-19 status, age in years and sex were almost always included in the sample metadata. Study-level results and caveats: How much clinical and demographic metadata was included differed by source and by participant, and the metadata was provided uncurated.

The CDR3 runs 16 amino acids, cysteine and phenylalanine included. Only CDR3 DNA remains: 48 bases, in frame from the first base. CDR1 and CDR2 (LGHNA, YSLEER) derive from the germline V gene. Deletion took 0 bases off V and 1 base off J, with a span of 10 bases between the germline ends. TCRbeta CDR3 regions were amplified from genomic DNA using the immunoSEQ Assay, a bias-controlled multiplex PCR. Turning to the authors' computational methods: Nucleated cell counts per sample were estimated from amplification of reference gene primers within the assay. To quantify the absolute abundance of each unique TCRbeta CDR3 rearrangement, sequence reads were collapsed and filtered. For each sample, productive Simpson clonality was calculated by taking the square root of Simpson's diversity index across productive rearrangements. Entries here come from immuneACCESS through TCRdb and include only in-frame sequences with V and J called. Some clones fail to appear in such tables; in the studies checked, an unresolved V gene covers under half of the shortfall, and the cause of the remainder is unknown. The V and J calls and clone size were taken over from that table, and D and trimming were inferred from the DNA. Counted in this sample were 120,000 or so clones; 81% of them appeared once. Jointly, the top ten make up about 15% of the sample.

This clone was recorded a few times. No cognate antigen has been identified for it. No much larger clonotype is one base removed from it; base qualities were not supplied. One collaborating source in Seattle enrolled patients during active infection and followed them longitudinally through the course of disease. Each collaborating institution followed its own protocols to collect whole blood in K2EDTA tubes. For TCRbeta analysis, collaborators shipped samples in one of three forms: frozen whole blood, isolated PBMCs, or DNA extracted from either of those sample types. Specimen: peripheral blood. This TCR was sampled from a man aged 25 to 40 with COVID-19, enrolled during active disease. This chain is built from TRBV4-3 and TRBJ1-3; too little of a D gene remains to name it. The CDR3: CASSQDGRLSGNTIYF. The DNA is as follows: TGCGCCAGCAGCCAAGACGGGAGACTTTCTGGAAACACCATATATTTT.